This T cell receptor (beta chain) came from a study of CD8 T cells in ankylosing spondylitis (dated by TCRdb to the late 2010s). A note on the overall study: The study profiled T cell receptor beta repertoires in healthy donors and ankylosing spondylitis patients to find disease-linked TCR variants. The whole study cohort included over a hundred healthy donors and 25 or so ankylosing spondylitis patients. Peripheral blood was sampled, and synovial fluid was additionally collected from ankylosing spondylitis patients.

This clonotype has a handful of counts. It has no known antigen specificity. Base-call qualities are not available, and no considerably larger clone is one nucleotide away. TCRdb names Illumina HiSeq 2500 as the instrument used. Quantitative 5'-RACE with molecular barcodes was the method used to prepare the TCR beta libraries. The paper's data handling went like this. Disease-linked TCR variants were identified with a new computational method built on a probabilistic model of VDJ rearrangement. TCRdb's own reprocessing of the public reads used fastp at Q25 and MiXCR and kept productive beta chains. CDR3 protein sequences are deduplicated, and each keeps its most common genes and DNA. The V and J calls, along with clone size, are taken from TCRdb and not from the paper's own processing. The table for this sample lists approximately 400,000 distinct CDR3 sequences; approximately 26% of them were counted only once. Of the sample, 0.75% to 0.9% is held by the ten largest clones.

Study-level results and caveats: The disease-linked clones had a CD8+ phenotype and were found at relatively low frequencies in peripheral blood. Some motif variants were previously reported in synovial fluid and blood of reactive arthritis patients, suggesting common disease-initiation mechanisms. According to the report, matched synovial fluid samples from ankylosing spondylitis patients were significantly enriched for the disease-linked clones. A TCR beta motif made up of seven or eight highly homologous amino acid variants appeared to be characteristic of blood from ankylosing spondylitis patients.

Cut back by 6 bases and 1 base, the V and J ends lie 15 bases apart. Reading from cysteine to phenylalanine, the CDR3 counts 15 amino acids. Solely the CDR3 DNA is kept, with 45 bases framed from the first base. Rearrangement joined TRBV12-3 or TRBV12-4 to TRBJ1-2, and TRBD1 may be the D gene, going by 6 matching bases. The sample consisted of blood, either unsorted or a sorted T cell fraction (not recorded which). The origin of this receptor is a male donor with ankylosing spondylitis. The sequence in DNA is TGTGCCAGCAGGCCGAGGGGGGCTGGTAACTATGGCTACACCTTC. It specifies CASRPRGAGNYGYTF.